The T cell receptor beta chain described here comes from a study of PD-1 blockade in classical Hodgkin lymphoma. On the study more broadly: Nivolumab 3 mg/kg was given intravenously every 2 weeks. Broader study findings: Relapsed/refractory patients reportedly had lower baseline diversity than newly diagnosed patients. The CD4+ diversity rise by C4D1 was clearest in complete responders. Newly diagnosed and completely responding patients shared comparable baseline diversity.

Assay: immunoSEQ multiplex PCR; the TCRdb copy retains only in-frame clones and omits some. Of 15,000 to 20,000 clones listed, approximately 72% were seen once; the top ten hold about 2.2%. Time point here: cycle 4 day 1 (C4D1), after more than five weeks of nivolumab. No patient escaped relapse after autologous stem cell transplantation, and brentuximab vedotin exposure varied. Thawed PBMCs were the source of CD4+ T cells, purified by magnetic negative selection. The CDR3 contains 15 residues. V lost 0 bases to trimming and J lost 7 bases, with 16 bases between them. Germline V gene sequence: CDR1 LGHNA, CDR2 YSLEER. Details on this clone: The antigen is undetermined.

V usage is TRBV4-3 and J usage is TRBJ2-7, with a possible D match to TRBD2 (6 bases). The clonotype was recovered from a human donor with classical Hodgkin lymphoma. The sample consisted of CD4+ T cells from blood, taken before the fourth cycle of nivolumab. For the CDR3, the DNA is TGCGCCAGCAGCCAAGATAAGACTAGTTTTCAGGAGCAGTACTTC. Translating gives CASSQDKTSFQEQYF.